Below are 22 T cell receptor beta chains sequenced from a single sample in a study of cytomegalovirus exposure and HLA in healthy donors. PCR primers comprised 60 Vbeta and 13 Jbeta primers. Assay used: immunoSEQ multiplex PCR; TCRdb lists only in-frame clones, some missing. The sample yields 150,000 to 200,000 clones, about 75% seen once. Sequencing input: PBMCs. These TCRs come from a man aged 18 to 35 in good health and CMV-seropositive.

This clone was detected only once. The chain is built from TRBV19 and TRBJ2-3; a possible D gene is TRBD1 (6 bases). The germline gives CDR1 LNHDA, CDR2 SQIVND (reference sequence). The V end lost 6 bases, the J end lost 8 bases, and 9 bases lay between the germline ends. This CDR3 is 11 amino acids long. CDR3 sequence reads: CASRGAGTQYF. The CDR3 nucleotides are TGTGCCAGTAGGGGGGCGGGTACGCAGTATTTT.

This chain joins TRBV5-6 and TRBJ2-4; maybe TRBD2 (6 bases). Germline V gene sequence: CDR1 SGHDT, CDR2 YYEEEE. The CDR3 totals 15 residues. The V end lost 4 bases, the J end lost 5 bases, and 16 bases lay between the germline ends. Written as DNA, the CDR3 is TGTGCCAGCAGCCCTGGTATGACTAGGGAAAACATTCAGTACTTC. This translates into CASSPGMTRENIQYF.

The chain joins TRBV30 to TRBJ2-3; 8 bases are shared with TRBD2. Trimming took 4 bases from V and 2 from J; bases not matched to a gene: 8. Germline V gene data show CDR1 as GTSNPN and CDR2 as SVGIG (reference sequence). The CDR3 spans 15 residues. CDR3 sequence: CAWTVGGGHTDTQYF. CDR3 bases: TGTGCCTGGACTGTCGGCGGGGGGCACACAGATACGCAGTATTTT.

With respect to this clone: Other DNA sequences in the same sample also yield this CDR3. The V call is TRBV5-1, the J call TRBJ2-5; 13 bases are a match to TRBD2. The CDR3 sequence is 16 residues long. The V gene's germline CDR1 is SGHRS and CDR2 YFSETQ. With 0 bases clipped from V and 1 base from J, the junction kept 0 bases outside the gene matches. CDR3 amino acids: CASSLGLAGGQETQYF. In nucleotides, the CDR3 is TGCGCCAGCAGCTTGGGACTAGCGGGGGGCCAAGAGACCCAGTACTTC.

The CDR3 region has the DNA TGTGCCAGTAGTTTGAGGACAGAGGGGGACACCGGGGAGCTGTTTTTT. Translation: CASSLRTEGDTGELFF. The chain uses TRBV19 and TRBJ2-2; D might be TRBD1 (6 bases). There are 16 residues in the CDR3. Trimming stripped 5 bases from V and 3 bases from J, with 16 bases between. Germline CDR1 LNHDA, CDR2 SQIVND (reference sequence).

The rearrangement uses TRBV27 and TRBJ2-5, with D possibly TRBD2 on 6 matching bases. From germline, CDR1 is MNHEY and CDR2 SMNVEV (reference sequence). CDR3 length equals 17 residues. V was trimmed by 6 bases and J by 3 bases, leaving 23 bases between them. The DNA of the CDR3 is TGTGCCAGCAGCCCCTCGGTGTGGGGGAGGCATAAAGAGACCCAGTACTTC. Translating it yields CASSPSVWGRHKETQYF.

The chain uses TRBV29-1 and TRBJ1-1; 10 bases match TRBD1. In germline, CDR1 is SQVTM, CDR2 ANQGSEA. This CDR3 spans 13 amino acids. The V gene end was trimmed by 7 bases and the J gene end by 5 bases; junction bases not matched to a gene: 7. The CDR3 DNA reads TGCAGCGCCCTGGGACAGGGGAAGACTGAAGCTTTCTTT. Protein product: CSALGQGKTEAFF.

Note on this clone: At the DNA level, this CDR3 is encoded by other sequences in the same sample as well. The V gene is TRBV7-6, the J gene TRBJ2-5, with 9 bases identical to TRBD2. Losses at the gene ends were 5 bases for V and 5 bases for J; bases not matched to a gene: 9. Germline V gene lookup returns CDR1 SGHVS and CDR2 FNYEAQ. The CDR3 runs 15 residues. CDR3 sequence (DNA): TGTGCCAGCAGCCCCAGCGGGGGGCCTCAGGAGACCCAGTACTTC. Its translation: CASSPSGGPQETQYF.

V is TRBV6-1 and J is TRBJ1-4, with D possibly TRBD1 on 6 matching bases. Per germline, CDR1 MNHNS and CDR2 SASEGT. The CDR3 is 14 amino acids. Deletions cut 10 bases from V and 8 bases from J, with 20 bases between. In DNA, the CDR3 is TGTGCCACCCGCGGGGGCGGGTCCTCCGAAAAACTGTTTTTT. Translating gives CATRGGGSSEKLFF.

The chain is built from TRBV19 and TRBJ1-2, with D possibly matching TRBD1 (5 bases). Germline V lookup: CDR1 LNHDA, CDR2 SQIVND (reference sequence). V was trimmed by 3 bases and J by 3 bases, leaving 14 bases between them. The CDR3 contains 15 residues. CDR3 nucleotide sequence: TGTGCCAGTAGTATCCGACAGCTGACGGACTATGGCTACACCTTC. Translating gives CASSIRQLTDYGYTF. Looking up the rest from reference TRBV19 and TRBJ1-2 gives the full variable domain: DGGITQSPKYLFRKEGQNVTLSCEQNLNHDAMYWYRQDPGQGLRLIYYSQIVNDFQKGDIAEGYSVSREKKESFPLTVTSAQKNPTAFYLCASSIRQLTDYGYTFGSGTRLTVV.

The J gene is TRBJ1-1, the V gene TRBV5-4; TRBD1 is a possible D gene (5 bases). CDR1 and CDR2 from the germline V gene are SGHNT and YYREEE (reference sequence). Trimming cost V 3 bases and J 4 bases, with 10 bases left between them. This CDR3 spans 13 amino acids. CDR3 nucleotide sequence: TGTGCCAGCAGCTCGCAGGGAGGCACTGAAGCTTTCTTT. Its translation: CASSSQGGTEAFF. The whole variable domain, filled in from reference TRBV5-4 and TRBJ1-1, reads ETGVTQSPTHLIKTRGQQVTLRCSSQSGHNTVSWYQQALGQGPQFIFQYYREEENGRGNFPPRFSGLQFPNYSSELNVNALELDDSALYLCASSSQGGTEAFFGQGTRLTVV.

The chain employs TRBV7-9 and TRBJ1-5, with D possibly TRBD1 on 6 matching bases. V lost 6 bases and J 9 bases, leaving 18 bases between the germline ends. Germline V gene lookup returns CDR1 SEHNR and CDR2 FQNEAQ (reference sequence). The CDR3 is 14 residues long. CDR3 DNA sequence: TGTGCCAGCAGGGACCCAGGGGAGATTCGGCCCCAGCATTTT. Translation: CASRDPGEIRPQHF.

This clone was counted a few times. Written as DNA, the CDR3 is TGTGCCAGCAGTGAAGTTCAGGAGCGGGAAGCTTTCTTT. It is translated as CASSEVQEREAFF. V and J are TRBV6-1 and TRBJ1-1; no clear D. V lost 1 base and J lost 8, with 11 bases in between. The CDR3 consists of 13 residues. Per germline, CDR1 MNHNS and CDR2 SASEGT.

In DNA form, the CDR3 reads TGCGCCAGCAGCCAAGAGCCCCTGGCAGGGGGCAAAGGCTACACCTTC. This translates into CASSQEPLAGGKGYTF. This sequence joins TRBV4-1 and TRBJ1-2, with 8 bases matching TRBD1. Germline trimming cut 0 bases from V and 8 bases from J; bases unmatched to any gene: 11. Germline V lookup: CDR1 MGHRA, CDR2 YSYEKL. The CDR3 is 16 residues long.

V usage is TRBV18 and J usage is TRBJ2-2, with D possibly being TRBD1 (5 bases). In germline, CDR1 is KGHSH, CDR2 LQKENI. The CDR3 extends over 15 amino acids. V lost 2 bases to trimming and J lost 1 base, with 8 bases between them. CDR3 protein: CASSPRGWNTGELFF. CDR3 DNA: TGTGCCAGCTCACCAAGGGGATGGAACACCGGGGAGCTGTTTTTT.

This clone occurred once. The chain is built from TRBV13 and TRBJ1-1, with 10 bases identical to TRBD1. Germline V lookup: CDR1 PRHDT, CDR2 FYEKMQ (reference sequence). The CDR3 has 15 amino acids. V lost 5 bases, J lost 7 bases, and 10 bases stayed unmatched. Here the CDR3 reads CASSLGQGMASEAFF. The CDR3 nucleotides read TGTGCCAGCAGCCTGGGACAGGGGATGGCGAGTGAAGCTTTCTTT.

The gene calls are TRBV6-1 and TRBJ2-2, with 8 bases lining up with TRBD1. Per germline, CDR1 MNHNS and CDR2 SASEGT. There are 16 residues in the CDR3. After removal of 4 bases from V and 4 bases from J, the junction contained 8 bases not matched to a gene. As DNA, the CDR3 is TGTGCCAGCAGTGGACGACAGGGGTTCGCCACCGGGGAGCTGTTTTTT. Amino acid sequence: CASSGRQGFATGELFF.

V and J are TRBV30 and TRBJ2-4; TRBD2 might be the D (5 bases). Trimming pared 2 bases from V and 0 bases from J, leaving 8 bases between. This CDR3 spans 14 amino acids. CDR1 GTSNPN and CDR2 SVGIG come from the germline V gene (reference sequence). The CDR3 DNA sequence: TGTGCCTGGAGTCCTGGACTAGCCAAAAACATTCAGTACTTC. Translated, it gives CAWSPGLAKNIQYF.

The J gene is TRBJ2-7, the V gene TRBV10-2; TRBD1 matches at 7 bases. Losses at the gene ends were 6 bases for V and 0 bases for J; bases not matched to a gene: 5. The CDR3 is 14 amino acids. Germline assignment: CDR1 WSHSY and CDR2 SAAADI. CDR3 sequence reads: CASRQQGSSYEQYV. For the CDR3, the DNA is TGCGCCAGCAGACAACAGGGGAGCTCCTACGAGCAGTACGTC.

This clone has a handful of counts. V gene TRBV2 combines with J gene TRBJ1-2; maybe TRBD1 (6 bases). Germline V gives CDR1 SNHLY, CDR2 FYNNEI. The ends were cut back, 7 bases at V and 4 bases at J, with 16 bases in the middle. This CDR3 is built from 14 residues. The CDR3 DNA reads TGTGCCAGCAAACTATCCCAGGGGAGCTATGGCTACACCTTC. Encoded protein: CASKLSQGSYGYTF. Complete variable domain (other parts from reference TRBV2 and TRBJ1-2): EPEVTQTPSHQVTQMGQEVILRCVPISNHLYFYWYRQILGQKVEFLVSFYNNEISEKSEIFDDQFSVERPDGSNFTLKIRSTKLEDSAMYFCASKLSQGSYGYTFGSGTRLTVV.

The chain employs TRBV7-9 and TRBJ2-2; TRBD1 agrees at 9 bases. Trimming removed 4 bases from V and 3 bases from J; junction bases left unmatched: 12. This CDR3 has 18 residues. CDR1 is SEHNR and CDR2 is FQNEAQ in the germline V gene (reference sequence). CDR3 sequence: CASSSRPPWTGDTGELFF. The CDR3 DNA is TGTGCCAGCAGCTCCCGCCCCCCTTGGACAGGGGACACCGGGGAGCTGTTTTTT.

This clone has more than one count but fewer than ten. CDR3 in amino acids: CASSLGGGNTEAFF. The CDR3 coding sequence is TGTGCCAGCAGTTTAGGGGGGGGGAACACTGAAGCTTTCTTT. V usage is TRBV27 and J usage is TRBJ1-1; TRBD1 might be the D (5 bases). Germline V gives CDR1 MNHEY, CDR2 SMNVEV (reference sequence). Between the trimmed V and J ends, which lost 2 bases and 1 base, there was a span of 8 bases. CDR3 length equals 14 residues.